The text below deals with one T cell receptor (beta chain). The entry originates in a study of T cell changes during pregnancy in multiple sclerosis. This CDR3 has 13 residues. Germline CDR1 is KGHSH and CDR2 is LQKENI. V was shortened by 4 bases and J by 7 bases, with 13 bases between the two germline ends. Assay: immunoSEQ multiplex PCR; the TCRdb copy retains only in-frame clones and omits some. The top ten hold about 0.7% of the sample, which has about 21,000 clones, approximately 90% seen once. Material: CD4+ T cells from peripheral blood mononuclear cells, obtained in the third trimester of pregnancy. The rearrangement uses TRBV18 and TRBJ2-5, with D possibly being TRBD2 (7 bases). This clonotype was sampled from a female donor with multiple sclerosis, enrolled in a pregnancy study. The CDR3 nucleotides read TGTGCCAGCTCACAGGGGGGGACGGCGACCCAGTACTTC. This encodes CASSQGGTATQYF.